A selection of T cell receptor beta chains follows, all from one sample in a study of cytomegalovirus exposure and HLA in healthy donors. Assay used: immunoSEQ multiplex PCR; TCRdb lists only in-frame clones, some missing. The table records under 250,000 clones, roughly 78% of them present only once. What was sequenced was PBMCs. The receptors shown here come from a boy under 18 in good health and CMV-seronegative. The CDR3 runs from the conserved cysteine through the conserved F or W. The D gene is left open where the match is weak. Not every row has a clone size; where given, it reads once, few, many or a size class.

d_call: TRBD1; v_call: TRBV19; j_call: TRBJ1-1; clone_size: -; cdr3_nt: TGTGCCAGTAGTATAGGGACAGGGGGGACTGAAGCTTTCTTT; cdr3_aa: CASSIGTGGTEAFF
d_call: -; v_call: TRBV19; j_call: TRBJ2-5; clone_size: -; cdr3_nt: TGTGCCAGTAGTGGGGGACGGGGGGAGACCCAGTACTTC; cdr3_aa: CASSGGRGETQYF
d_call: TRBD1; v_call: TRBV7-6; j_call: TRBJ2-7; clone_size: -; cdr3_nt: TGTGCCAGCAGCCTAGACAGGGGGTACGAGCAGTACTTC; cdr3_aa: CASSLDRGYEQYF
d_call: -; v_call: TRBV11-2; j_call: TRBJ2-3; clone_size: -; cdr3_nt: TGTGCCAGCAGAATCATTGGGGCGCGCACAGATACGCAGTATTTT; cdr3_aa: CASRIIGARTDTQYF
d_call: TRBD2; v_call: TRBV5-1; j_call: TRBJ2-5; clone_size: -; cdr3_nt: TGCGCCAGCAGCTTGAGTCTGGGAGCCGGGGGGGAGACCCAGTACTTC; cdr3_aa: CASSLSLGAGGETQYF
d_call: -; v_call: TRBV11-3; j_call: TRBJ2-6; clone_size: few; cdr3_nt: TGTGCCAGCAGAGCCCGGGGGACCGGGGCCAACGTCCTGACTTTC; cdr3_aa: CASRARGTGANVLTF
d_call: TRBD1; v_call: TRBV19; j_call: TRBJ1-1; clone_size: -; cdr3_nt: TGTGCCAGTAAGCAGGCCAGGGGGGCCACTGAAGCTTTCTTT; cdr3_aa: CASKQARGATEAFF
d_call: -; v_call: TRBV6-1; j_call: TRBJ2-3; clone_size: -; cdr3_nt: TGTGCCAGCAGTGTACCCTATGTTACAGACCTTAGCACAGATACGCAGTATTTT; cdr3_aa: CASSVPYVTDLSTDTQYF
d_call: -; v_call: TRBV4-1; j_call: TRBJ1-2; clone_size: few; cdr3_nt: TGCGCCAGCAGAGCGGGTCGTAGTAGCTATGGCTACACCTTC; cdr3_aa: CASRAGRSSYGYTF
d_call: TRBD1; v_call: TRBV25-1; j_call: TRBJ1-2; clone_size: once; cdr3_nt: TGTGCCAGCAGTGGTAACAGGGGGCGTGTAGACTATGGCTACACCTTC; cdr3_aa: CASSGNRGRVDYGYTF
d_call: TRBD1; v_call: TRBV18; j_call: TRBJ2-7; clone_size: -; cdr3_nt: TGTGCCAGCTCACCACTCAGGGGGTACGAGCAGTACTTC; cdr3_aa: CASSPLRGYEQYF
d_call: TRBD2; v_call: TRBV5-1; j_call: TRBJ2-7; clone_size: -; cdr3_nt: TGCGCCAGCAGCTTGGTAAGGACTAGCTATACTCAACCCTACGAGCAGTACTTC; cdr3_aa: CASSLVRTSYTQPYEQYF
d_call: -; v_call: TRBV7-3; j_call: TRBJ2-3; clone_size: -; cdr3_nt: TGTGCCAGCAGCTCCCGCACGGGTACGCAGTATTTT; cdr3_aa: CASSSRTGTQYF
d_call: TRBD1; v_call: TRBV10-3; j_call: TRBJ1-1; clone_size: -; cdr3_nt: TGTGCCATCAGCAACAGGGGAGCTGAAGCTTTCTTT; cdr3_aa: CAISNRGAEAFF
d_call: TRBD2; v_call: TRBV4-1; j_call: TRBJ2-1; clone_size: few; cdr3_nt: TGCGCCAGCAGCCAATTAGCGGGCAGCTCCTACAATGAGCAGTTCTTC; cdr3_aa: CASSQLAGSSYNEQFF
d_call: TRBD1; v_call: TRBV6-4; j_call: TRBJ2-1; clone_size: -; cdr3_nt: TGTGCCAGCAGTGACTCCACGGGACAGGGAGTCTATGAGCAGTTCTTC; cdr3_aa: CASSDSTGQGVYEQFF
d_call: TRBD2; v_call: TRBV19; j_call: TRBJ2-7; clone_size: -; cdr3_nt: TGTGCCAGTAGTCCCGAGACGACTAGCGGAGCCTACGAGCAGTACTTC; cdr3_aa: CASSPETTSGAYEQYF
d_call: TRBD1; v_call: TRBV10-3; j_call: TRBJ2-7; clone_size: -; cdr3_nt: TGTGCCATCAGCTCCGGGACAGAGCCCTACGAGCAGTACTTC; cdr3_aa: CAISSGTEPYEQYF
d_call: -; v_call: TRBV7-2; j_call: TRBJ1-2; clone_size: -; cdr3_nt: TGTGCCAGCAGCTTCGGGGGGTATGGCTACACCTTC; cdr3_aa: CASSFGGYGYTF
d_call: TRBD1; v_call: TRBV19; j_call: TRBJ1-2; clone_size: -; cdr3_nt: TGTGCCAGTAGTATTCTGGGACAGGGGTCGGGTGGCTACACCTTC; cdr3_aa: CASSILGQGSGGYTF
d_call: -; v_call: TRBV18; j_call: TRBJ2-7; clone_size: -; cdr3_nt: TGTGCCAGCTCACCACATACAGGGTACTACGAGCAGTACTTC; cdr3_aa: CASSPHTGYYEQYF
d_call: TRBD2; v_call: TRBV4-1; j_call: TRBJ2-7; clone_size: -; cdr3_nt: TGCGCCAGCAGCCAAGATGAAGCGGGAGACTACGAGCAGTACTTC; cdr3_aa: CASSQDEAGDYEQYF
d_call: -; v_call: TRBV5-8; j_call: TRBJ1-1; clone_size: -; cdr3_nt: TGTGCCAGCAGCTTCAGACAGGAAGCTTTCTTT; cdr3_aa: CASSFRQEAFF
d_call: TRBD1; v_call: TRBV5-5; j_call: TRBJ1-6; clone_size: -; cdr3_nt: TGTGCCAGCAGCCGGGGACAGGGCTATAATTCACCCCTCCACTTT; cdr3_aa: CASSRGQGYNSPLHF
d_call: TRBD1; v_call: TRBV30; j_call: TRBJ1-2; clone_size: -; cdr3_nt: TGTGCCTGGATGGACAGGGGGATCGTCGAAGGCTACACCTTC; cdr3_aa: CAWMDRGIVEGYTF
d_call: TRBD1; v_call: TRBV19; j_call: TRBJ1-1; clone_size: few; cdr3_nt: TGTGCCAGTAATCCATCGGACAGGGGCACTGAAGCTTTCTTT; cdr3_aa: CASNPSDRGTEAFF
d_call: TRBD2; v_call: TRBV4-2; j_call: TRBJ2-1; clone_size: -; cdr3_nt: TGTGCCAGCAGCCAAGATAGCCTAGCGGGAGGGCCGGGTGAGCAGTTCTTC; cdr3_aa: CASSQDSLAGGPGEQFF
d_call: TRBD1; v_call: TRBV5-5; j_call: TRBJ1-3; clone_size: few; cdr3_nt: TGTGCCAGCAGCCCGAGACAGGGGAGGTCTGGAAACACCATATATTTT; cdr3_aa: CASSPRQGRSGNTIYF
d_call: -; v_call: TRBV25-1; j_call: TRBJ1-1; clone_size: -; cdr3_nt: TGTGCCAGCAGCACCTGGGCGGGGAGCACTGAAGCTTTCTTT; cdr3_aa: CASSTWAGSTEAFF
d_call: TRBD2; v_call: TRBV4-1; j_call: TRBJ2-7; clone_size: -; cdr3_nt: TGCGCCAGCAGCCAAACAGGGCTAGCGGGGGGCCGGAAGTACTTC; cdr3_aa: CASSQTGLAGGRKYF
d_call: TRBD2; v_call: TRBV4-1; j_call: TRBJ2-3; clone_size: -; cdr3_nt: TGCGCCAGCAGCCGATTTAGCGGGAGGGCCTCAGATACGCAGTATTTT; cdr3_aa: CASSRFSGRASDTQYF
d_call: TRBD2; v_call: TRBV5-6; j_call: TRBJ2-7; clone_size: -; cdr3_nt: TGTGCCAGCAGCTGGGTAGGGAGGGGAGTATACGAGCAGTACTTC; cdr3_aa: CASSWVGRGVYEQYF
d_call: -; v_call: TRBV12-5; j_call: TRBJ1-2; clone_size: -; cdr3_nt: TGTGCTAGTGCTCTAAGCGGGACTCGAGGCTACACCTTC; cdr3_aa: CASALSGTRGYTF
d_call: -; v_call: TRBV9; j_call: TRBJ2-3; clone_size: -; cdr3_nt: TGTGCCAGCAGCCCCAGGATCCCAGCTGGTGGGGATACGCAGTATTTT; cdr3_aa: CASSPRIPAGGDTQYF
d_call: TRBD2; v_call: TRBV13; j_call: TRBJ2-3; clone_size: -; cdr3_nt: TGTGCCAGCTTGGCTAGCGGGAGGGCCTTGGAAGATACGCAGTATTTT; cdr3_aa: CASLASGRALEDTQYF
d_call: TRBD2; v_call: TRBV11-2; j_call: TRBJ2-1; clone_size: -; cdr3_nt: TGTGCCAGCAGCCTCGGACTAGCGGGAGAGGAGTTCTTC; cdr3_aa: CASSLGLAGEEFF
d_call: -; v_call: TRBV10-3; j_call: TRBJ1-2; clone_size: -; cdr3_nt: TGTGCCATCGGGAGCCCTACGATCTTCGGCTACACCTTC; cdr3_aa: CAIGSPTIFGYTF
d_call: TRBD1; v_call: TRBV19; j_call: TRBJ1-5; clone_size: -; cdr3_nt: TGTGCCAGTAGGACCGGGACAGGGGTCGTTAGCAATCAGCCCCAGCATTTT; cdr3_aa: CASRTGTGVVSNQPQHF
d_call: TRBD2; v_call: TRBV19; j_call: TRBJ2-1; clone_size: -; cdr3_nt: TGTGCCAGTAGTAGGCCGGGACTAGCGGGACGGCGGTCTGAGCAGTTCTTC; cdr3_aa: CASSRPGLAGRRSEQFF
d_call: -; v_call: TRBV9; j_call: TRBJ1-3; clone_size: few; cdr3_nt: TGTGCCAGCAGCGCCCGGGGGGACGGTGGAAACACCATATATTTT; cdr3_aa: CASSARGDGGNTIYF
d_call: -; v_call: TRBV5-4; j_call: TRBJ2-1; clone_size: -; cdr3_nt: TGTGCCAGCAGCTTGTCCGGGAGCAGGGCCAATGAGCAGTTCTTC; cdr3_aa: CASSLSGSRANEQFF
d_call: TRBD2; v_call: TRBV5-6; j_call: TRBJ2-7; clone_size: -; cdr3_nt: TGTGCCAGCAGCTTGGCCTTAACTAGCGGGAGGGTCGGTGAGCAGTACTTC; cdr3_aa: CASSLALTSGRVGEQYF
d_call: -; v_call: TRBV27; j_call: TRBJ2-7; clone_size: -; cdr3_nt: TGTGCCAGCAGTTTCAACAGTGGTTACACCTACGAGCAGTACTTC; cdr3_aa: CASSFNSGYTYEQYF
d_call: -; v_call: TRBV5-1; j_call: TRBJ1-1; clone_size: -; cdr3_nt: TGCGCCAGCAGCTTGGGGGGCAGGGACACTGAAGCTTTCTTT; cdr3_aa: CASSLGGRDTEAFF
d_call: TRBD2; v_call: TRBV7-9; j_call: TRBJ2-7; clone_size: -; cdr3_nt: TGTGCCAGCAGCTCGGGGGGGCTGCAGTACTTC; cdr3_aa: CASSSGGLQYF
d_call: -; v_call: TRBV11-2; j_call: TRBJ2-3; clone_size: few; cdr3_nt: TGTGCCAGCAGCTTGTGGCTCGCAGGCACAGATACGCAGTATTTT; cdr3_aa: CASSLWLAGTDTQYF
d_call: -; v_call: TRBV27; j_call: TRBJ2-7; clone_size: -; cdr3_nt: TGTGCCAGCAGTTTAGACAGATCCTACGAGCAGTACTTC; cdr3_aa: CASSLDRSYEQYF
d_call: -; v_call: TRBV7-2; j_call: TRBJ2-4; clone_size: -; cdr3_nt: TGTGCCAGCAGCTCAGGAGGTACCAAAAACATTCAGTACTTC; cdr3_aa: CASSSGGTKNIQYF
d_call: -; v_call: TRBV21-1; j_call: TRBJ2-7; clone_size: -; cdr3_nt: TGTGCCAGCAGCAAAGGGCAGAAGGGGGCCTACGAGCAGTACTTC; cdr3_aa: CASSKGQKGAYEQYF
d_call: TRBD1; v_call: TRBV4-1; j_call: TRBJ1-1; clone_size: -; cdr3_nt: TGCGCCAGCAGCCAAGAGGGACAGGGTCACACTGAAGCTTTCTTT; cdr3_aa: CASSQEGQGHTEAFF
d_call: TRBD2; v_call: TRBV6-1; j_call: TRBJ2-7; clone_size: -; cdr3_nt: TGTGCCAGCACCGAAGGCGGGGGGGACGAGCAGTACTTC; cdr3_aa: CASTEGGGDEQYF
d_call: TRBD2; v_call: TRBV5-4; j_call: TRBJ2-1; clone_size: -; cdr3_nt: TGTGCCAGCAGCTTGGCGTCTAGCGGGGGCAATGAGCAGTTCTTC; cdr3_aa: CASSLASSGGNEQFF
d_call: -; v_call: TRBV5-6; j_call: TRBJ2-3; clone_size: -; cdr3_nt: TGTGCCAGCAGCTTGGGTCCTACAGATACGCAGTATTTT; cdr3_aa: CASSLGPTDTQYF
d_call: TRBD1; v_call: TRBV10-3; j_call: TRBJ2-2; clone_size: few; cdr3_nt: TGTGCCATCAGTGGACAGGGCGACACCGGGGAGCTGTTTTTT; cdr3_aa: CAISGQGDTGELFF
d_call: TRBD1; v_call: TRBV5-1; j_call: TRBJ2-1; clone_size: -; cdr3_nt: TGCGCCAGCAGCGGGGGACAGGGAGGTGAGCAGTTCTTC; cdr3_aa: CASSGGQGGEQFF
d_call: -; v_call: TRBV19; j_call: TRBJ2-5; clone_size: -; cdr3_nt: TGTGCCAGTAGTAGTGAGGATCTGGAGACCCAGTACTTC; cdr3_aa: CASSSEDLETQYF
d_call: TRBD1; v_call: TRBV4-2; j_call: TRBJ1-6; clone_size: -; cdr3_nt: TGTGCCAGCAGCCTCCCGGGACAGGGTCATTCACCCCTCCACTTT; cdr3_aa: CASSLPGQGHSPLHF